This T cell receptor beta chain was captured by sequencing in a study of T cell changes during pregnancy in multiple sclerosis. The method was immunoSEQ multiplex PCR; TCRdb's version includes in-frame clones alone and lacks a portion of them. The sample shows about 47,000 clones, 80% to 95% of them seen only once. Trimming took 2 bases from V and 4 from J, leaving 11 bases between them. Germline assignment: CDR1 MNHEY and CDR2 SVGAGI. This CDR3 is built from 14 residues. Sequences were derived from peripheral blood, sampled in the third trimester of pregnancy. This TCR was recovered from a female donor with multiple sclerosis, enrolled in a pregnancy study. The V call is TRBV6-5, the J call TRBJ1-1; the D is unclear. CDR3 in amino acids: CASSYGREGTEAFF. The DNA for the CDR3 is TGTGCCAGCAGTTACGGGAGGGAGGGCACTGAAGCTTTCTTT.